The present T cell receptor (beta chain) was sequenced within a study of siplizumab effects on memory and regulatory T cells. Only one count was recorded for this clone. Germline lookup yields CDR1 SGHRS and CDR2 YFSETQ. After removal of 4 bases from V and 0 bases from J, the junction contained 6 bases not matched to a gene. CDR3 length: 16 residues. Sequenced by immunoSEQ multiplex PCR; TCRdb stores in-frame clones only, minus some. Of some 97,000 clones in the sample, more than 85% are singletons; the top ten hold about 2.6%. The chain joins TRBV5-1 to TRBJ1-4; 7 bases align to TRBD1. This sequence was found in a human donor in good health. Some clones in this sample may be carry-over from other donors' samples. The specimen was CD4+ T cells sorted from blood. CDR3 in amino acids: CASSVGQISTNEKLFF. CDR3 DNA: TGCGCCAGCAGCGTGGGACAGATCTCAACTAATGAAAAACTGTTTTTT.